The 30 T cell receptor beta chains below were found in one sample sequenced in a study of beta chain features in type 1 diabetes. Study observations and caveats: Shortening of TCRB CDR3s, moderate but significant, appeared in all four CD4+ subsets of Type 1 diabetes patients.

TCRB transcripts that were expressed got sequenced, as all of the isolated RNA had been reverse transcribed. Repertoires were generated with immunoSEQ multiplex PCR, while TCRdb's copy carries only in-frame clones and drops some. This sample has about 700,000 clones, with over 10% found just once. No cognate antigen is known for these TCRs. The sequenced material came from naive CD4+ T cells from blood. The source is a man younger than 30 with type 1 diabetes.

This clone was observed a few times. The genes are TRBV2 and TRBJ2-1; 11 bases align to TRBD1. The CDR3 spans 16 residues. Germline assignment: CDR1 SNHLY and CDR2 FYNNEI. With V trimmed by 10 bases and J by 5 bases, 13 bases remained unmatched. CDR3 nucleotides: TGTGCCACCTCGGGACAGGGGGTTGCTCTGAACAATGAGCAGTTCTTC. It yields the protein CATSGQGVALNNEQFF.

The rearrangement links TRBV30 to TRBJ1-3, with D unclear. Deletions cut 3 bases from V and 0 bases from J, with 6 bases between. This CDR3 is built from 13 residues. CDR1 GTSNPN and CDR2 SVGIG come from the germline V gene (reference sequence). Here the CDR3 DNA reads TGTGCCTGGAGGAGAAGCTCTGGAAACACCATATATTTT. Translated, it gives CAWRRSSGNTIYF.

The J gene is TRBJ2-1, the V gene TRBV27; D unclear. This CDR3 has 14 residues. Looked up from germline, CDR1 is MNHEY and CDR2 is SMNVEV (reference sequence). V was trimmed by 4 bases and J by 4 bases, leaving 11 bases between them. The CDR3 coding sequence is TGTGCCAGCAGTTCTCCTATACTGTACAATGAGCAGTTCTTC. Translated: CASSSPILYNEQFF.

This chain links TRBV7-8 with TRBJ2-1; D is perhaps TRBD2 (7 bases). The CDR3 runs to 14 residues. CDR1 SGHVS and CDR2 FQNEAQ come from the germline V gene. V lost 5 bases and J 0 bases, leaving 8 bases between the germline ends. Here the CDR3 reads CASSGGASYNEQFF. CDR3 nucleotide sequence: TGTGCCAGCAGCGGGGGGGCCTCCTACAATGAGCAGTTCTTC.

This clone was seen a handful of times. V and J are TRBV4-1 and TRBJ2-7; D might be TRBD1 (5 bases). Trimming removed 0 bases from V and 0 bases from J, with 18 bases in between. The CDR3 has 18 residues. Germline CDR1 reads MGHRA; CDR2 reads YSYEKL. The DNA of the CDR3 is TGCGCCAGCAGCCAAGATTTTATTCCGGCAGGGAACTCCTACGAGCAGTACTTC. It encodes CASSQDFIPAGNSYEQYF.

V and J are TRBV7-9 and TRBJ1-6; D may be TRBD1 (5 bases). The germline gives CDR1 SEHNR, CDR2 FQNEAQ (reference sequence). The CDR3 sequence is 14 residues long. The V gene lost 2 bases and the J gene lost 7 bases, with 9 bases spanning the gap. The CDR3 reads CASSLLGANSPLHF. The CDR3 DNA is TGTGCCAGCAGCTTATTAGGGGCGAATTCACCCCTCCACTTT.

This chain connects TRBV7-2 to TRBJ2-2, with 10 bases aligning to TRBD2. The CDR3 is 16 residues long. The V segment lost 6 bases and the J segment 1 base; nucleotides outside the gene matches: 5. Germline CDR1 is SGHTA and CDR2 is FQGNSA. The CDR3 loop is CASRPGLAVNTGELFF. For the CDR3, the DNA is TGTGCCAGCAGGCCCGGACTAGCGGTGAACACCGGGGAGCTGTTTTTT.

This clone was recorded a few times. Other DNA sequences of this sample code for an identical CDR3. The rearrangement joins TRBV2 to TRBJ2-1; 8 bases are shared with TRBD1. In germline, CDR1 is SNHLY, CDR2 FYNNEI. This CDR3 has 15 amino acids. Trimming at V came to 4 bases and at J to 2 bases, leaving 4 bases not matched to a gene. CDR3 DNA: TGTGCCAGCAGTGGCGACAGGGGAGCCTACAATGAGCAGTTCTTC. This codes for CASSGDRGAYNEQFF.

V and J are TRBV25-1 and TRBJ1-1, with D possibly being TRBD1 (5 bases). V lost 3 bases and J lost 1, with 12 bases in between. Germline V gene data show CDR1 as MGHDK and CDR2 as SYGVNS. The CDR3 covers 15 residues. The CDR3 spells CASSDIRGGNTEAFF. The DNA for the CDR3 is TGTGCCAGCAGTGATATTAGGGGCGGGAACACTGAAGCTTTCTTT.

This clone was seen only a few times. The chain joins TRBV29-1 to TRBJ1-2; 10 bases match TRBD1. CDR3 length equals 13 residues. Per the germline V gene, CDR1 is SQVTM and CDR2 is ANQGSEA. The ends lost 3 bases at V and 7 bases at J; junction bases unmatched: 5. The CDR3 is CSVENRDRGGYTF. CDR3 nucleotides: TGCAGCGTTGAGAACCGGGACAGGGGTGGCTACACCTTC.

This clone was seen more than once but under ten times. J is TRBJ2-1 and V is TRBV11-3; 8 bases map to TRBD2. Germline V gene data show CDR1 as SGHNT and CDR2 as YENEEA. V was pared by 4 bases and J by 8 bases, with 4 bases of the junction left unmatched. The CDR3 runs 13 residues. This chain's CDR3 is CASSSGLVHEQFF. Written as DNA, the CDR3 is TGTGCCAGCAGCTCGGGACTAGTCCATGAGCAGTTCTTC.

The J gene is TRBJ2-1, the V gene TRBV11-3; D gene uncertain. V lost 1 base and J 8 bases, leaving 9 bases between the germline ends. CDR3 length: 13 residues. Per the germline V gene, CDR1 is SGHNT and CDR2 is YENEEA. CDR3 sequence (DNA): TGTGCCAGCAGCTTAGGAGCTCCCGATGAGCAGTTCTTC. Amino acid sequence: CASSLGAPDEQFF. The variable domain in full, completed from reference TRBV11-3 and TRBJ2-1, reads EAGVVQSPRYKIIEKKQPVAFWCNPISGHNTLYWYLQNLGQGPELLIRYENEEAVDDSQLPKDRFSAERLKGVDSTLKIQPAELGDSAVYLCASSLGAPDEQFFGPGTRLTVL.

This chain connects TRBV9 to TRBJ1-1; TRBD1 might be the D (6 bases). The CDR3 is made up of 16 amino acids. Trimming took off 4 bases at V and 1 base at J, with 17 bases between the two ends. CDR1 is SGDLS and CDR2 is YYNGEE in the germline V gene. The CDR3 nucleotides read TGTGCCAGCAGCACACTTAAACAGGGACCGAACACTGAAGCTTTCTTT. Its protein product is CASSTLKQGPNTEAFF.

This sequence joins TRBV27 and TRBJ1-6; D may be TRBD1 (6 bases). CDR3 length equals 18 residues. In germline, CDR1 is MNHEY, CDR2 SMNVEV (reference sequence). V lost 4 bases and J 0 bases, leaving 16 bases between the germline ends. The DNA of the CDR3 is TGTGCCAGCAGTTCGAACGAGGGGGAGATCTCCTATAATTCACCCCTCCACTTT. This gives the protein CASSSNEGEISYNSPLHF.

This clone appeared a few times. The gene calls are TRBV6-1 and TRBJ2-3; D gene uncertain. V was trimmed by 2 bases and J by 6 bases, leaving 15 bases between them. Germline V lookup: CDR1 MNHNS, CDR2 SASEGT. The CDR3 spans 15 residues. This chain's CDR3 is CASSETVGLRDTQYF. DNA of the CDR3: TGTGCCAGCAGTGAAACTGTTGGGTTGAGGGATACGCAGTATTTT.

This sequence joins TRBV6-5 and TRBJ1-6, with no clear D. Trimming pared 4 bases from V and 7 bases from J, leaving 11 bases between. The V gene's germline CDR1 is MNHEY and CDR2 SVGAGI. The CDR3 loop spans 14 amino acids. CDR3 sequence reads: CASSFRTENSPLHF. The CDR3 DNA follows: TGTGCCAGCAGTTTTCGGACGGAGAATTCACCCCTCCACTTT.

This clone was detected only a few times. This sequence joins TRBV10-3 and TRBJ1-1; tentative D call: TRBD1 (5 bases). Germline V CDR1 and CDR2: ENHRY, SYGVKD. The CDR3 has 12 amino acids. Trimming pared 8 bases from V and 1 base from J, leaving 8 bases between. CDR3 sequence: CAIWGENTEAFF. CDR3 nucleotides: TGTGCCATCTGGGGGGAGAACACTGAAGCTTTCTTT.

The rearrangement links TRBV7-2 to TRBJ1-5; TRBD1 matches at 9 bases. Germline CDR1 reads SGHTA; CDR2 reads FQGNSA. Trimming took 6 bases from V and 6 from J; bases not matched to a gene: 9. The CDR3 is 15 amino acids. CDR3 sequence reads: CASRRDRAGVQPQHF. The CDR3 DNA follows: TGTGCCAGCAGAAGGGACAGGGCAGGGGTTCAGCCCCAGCATTTT.

The genes are TRBV2 and TRBJ1-2; the D gene is possibly TRBD1 (6 bases). Trimming shortened V by 5 bases and J by 1 base, and 17 bases separated the two germline ends. CDR3 size: 16 residues. Germline CDR1 reads SNHLY; CDR2 reads FYNNEI. CDR3 residues: CASSWGHSDSNYGYTF. Written as DNA, the CDR3 is TGTGCCAGCAGTTGGGGGCACAGCGATAGTAACTATGGCTACACCTTC. The variable domain in full, completed from reference TRBV2 and TRBJ1-2, reads EPEVTQTPSHQVTQMGQEVILRCVPISNHLYFYWYRQILGQKVEFLVSFYNNEISEKSEIFDDQFSVERPDGSNFTLKIRSTKLEDSAMYFCASSWGHSDSNYGYTFGSGTRLTVV.

This clone was detected a few times. The chain combines TRBV25-1 with TRBJ1-1; D call uncertain. V lost 3 bases and J lost 0, with 5 bases in between. Germline CDR1 reads MGHDK; CDR2 reads SYGVNS. This CDR3 region has 13 residues. The CDR3 coding sequence is TGTGCCAGCAGTGACTATTTGAACACTGAAGCTTTCTTT. Its protein product is CASSDYLNTEAFF.

The chain links TRBV7-7 to TRBJ2-3; tentatively, D is TRBD2 (6 bases). Trimming removed 2 bases at V and 3 bases at J, with 12 bases between. CDR1 and CDR2 from the germline V gene are SSHAT and FNYEAQ (reference sequence). This CDR3 has 15 residues. The CDR3 here is CASSLIPGVTDTQYF. DNA for the CDR3: TGTGCCAGCAGCTTAATCCCGGGGGTGACAGATACGCAGTATTTT.

J is TRBJ2-7 and V is TRBV7-9; maybe TRBD1 (5 bases). V was pared by 2 bases and J by 0 bases, with 8 bases between. Germline V gene lookup returns CDR1 SEHNR and CDR2 FQNEAQ (reference sequence). The CDR3 sequence is 14 residues long. Here the CDR3 reads CASSLKDISYEQYF. CDR3 in DNA: TGTGCCAGCAGCTTAAAGGACATCTCCTACGAGCAGTACTTC.

A few counts support this clone. CDR3 sequence: CASSPETNTEAFF. CDR3 DNA: TGTGCCAGCTCACCCGAAACGAACACTGAAGCTTTCTTT. This chain connects TRBV18 to TRBJ1-1; D unresolved. CDR1 KGHSH and CDR2 LQKENI come from the germline V gene. This CDR3 spans 13 amino acids. The V end was cut by 3 bases, the J end by 1 base, with 6 bases between.

This clone has only a few counts. The chain couples TRBV28 to TRBJ2-1; D is unclear. The CDR3 sequence is 13 residues long. CDR1 MDHEN and CDR2 SYDVKM come from the germline V gene. The V end was cut by 1 base, the J end by 8 bases, with 9 bases between. The CDR3: CASSLLSRYEQFF. The CDR3 bases are TGTGCCAGCAGTTTATTGTCCCGGTATGAGCAGTTCTTC.

This clone was counted a few times. The J gene is TRBJ1-6, the V gene TRBV30; no firm D call. In germline, CDR1 is GTSNPN, CDR2 SVGIG (reference sequence). Trimming left V 2 bases short and J 5 bases short, with 7 bases between. This CDR3 is 13 amino acids long. This chain's CDR3 is CAWSQRDNSPLHF. In nucleotides, the CDR3 is TGTGCCTGGAGTCAGCGGGATAATTCACCCCTCCACTTT.

This clone was recorded a few times. The chain links TRBV5-6 to TRBJ2-5, with D hard to call. V was trimmed by 4 bases and J by 2 bases, leaving 9 bases between them. CDR1 and CDR2 (germline): SGHDT, YYEEEE. CDR3 length: 13 residues. CDR3 sequence reads: CASSPTSQETQYF. The CDR3 region has the DNA TGTGCCAGCAGCCCGACATCTCAAGAGACCCAGTACTTC.

This clone showed up just once. The chain carries TRBV4-2 and TRBJ1-4; a possible D gene is TRBD1 (6 bases). This CDR3 region has 16 residues. Deletions cut 3 bases from V and 4 bases from J, with 15 bases between. Germline CDR1 and CDR2: LGHNA and YNFKEQ. The CDR3 DNA is TGTGCCAGCAGCCAGCGCGGTAGACAGGTTAATGAAAAACTGTTTTTT. Its translation: CASSQRGRQVNEKLFF.

The chain is built from TRBV7-2 and TRBJ1-5; no firm D call. Germline V gives CDR1 SGHTA, CDR2 FQGNSA. V lost 4 bases to trimming and J lost 7 bases, with 11 bases between them. The length of the CDR3 is 13 residues. In DNA form, the CDR3 reads TGTGCCAGCAGCTACGGCGGGGAACAGCCCCAGCATTTT. It specifies CASSYGGEQPQHF.

This clone appeared a few times. The genes are TRBV5-1 and TRBJ2-3, with D perhaps matching TRBD2 (6 bases). Looked up from germline, CDR1 is SGHRS and CDR2 is YFSETQ. This CDR3 comprises 16 residues. V gave up 0 bases and J gave up 0 bases, with 11 bases separating them. CDR3 in DNA: TGCGCCAGCAGCTTGGTAGCGGACTGGAGCACAGATACGCAGTATTTT. Residues: CASSLVADWSTDTQYF.

V gene TRBV9 combines with J gene TRBJ1-1; D perhaps matches TRBD1 (6 bases). The CDR3 is 15 amino acids. V was trimmed by 0 bases and J by 1 base, leaving 10 bases between them. The germline gives CDR1 SGDLS, CDR2 YYNGEE. CDR3 in amino acids: CASSVGTAANTEAFF. For the CDR3, the DNA is TGTGCCAGCAGCGTAGGGACAGCGGCGAACACTGAAGCTTTCTTT.